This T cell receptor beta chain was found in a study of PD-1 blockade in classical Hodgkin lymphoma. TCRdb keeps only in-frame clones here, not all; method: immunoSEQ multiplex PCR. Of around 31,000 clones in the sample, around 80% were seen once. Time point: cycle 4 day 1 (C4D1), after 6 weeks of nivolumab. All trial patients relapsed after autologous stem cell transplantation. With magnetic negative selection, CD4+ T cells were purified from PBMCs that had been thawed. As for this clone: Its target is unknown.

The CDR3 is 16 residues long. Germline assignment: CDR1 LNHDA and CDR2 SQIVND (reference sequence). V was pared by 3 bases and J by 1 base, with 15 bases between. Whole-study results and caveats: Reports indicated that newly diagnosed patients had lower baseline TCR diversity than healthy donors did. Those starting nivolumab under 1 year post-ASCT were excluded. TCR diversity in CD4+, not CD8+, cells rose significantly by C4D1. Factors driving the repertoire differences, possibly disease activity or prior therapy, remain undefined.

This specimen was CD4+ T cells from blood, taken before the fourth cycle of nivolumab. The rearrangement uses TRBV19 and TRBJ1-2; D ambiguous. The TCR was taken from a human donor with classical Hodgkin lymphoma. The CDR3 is CASSITLKDLNYGYTF. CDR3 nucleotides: TGTGCCAGTAGTATCACGTTGAAGGACCTTAACTATGGCTACACCTTC.